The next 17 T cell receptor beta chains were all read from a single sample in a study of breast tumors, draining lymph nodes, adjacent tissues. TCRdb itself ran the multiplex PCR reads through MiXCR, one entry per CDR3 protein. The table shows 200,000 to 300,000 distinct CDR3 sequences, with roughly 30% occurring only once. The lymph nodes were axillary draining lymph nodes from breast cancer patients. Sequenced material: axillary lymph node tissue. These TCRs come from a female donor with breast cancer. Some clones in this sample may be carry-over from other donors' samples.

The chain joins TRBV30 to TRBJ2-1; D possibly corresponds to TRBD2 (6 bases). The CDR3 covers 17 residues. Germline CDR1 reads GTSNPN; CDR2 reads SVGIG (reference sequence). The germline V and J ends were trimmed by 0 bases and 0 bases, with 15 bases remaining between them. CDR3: CAWSVRLAAYSYNEQFF. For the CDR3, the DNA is TGTGCCTGGAGTGTACGGTTAGCGGCGTACTCCTACAATGAGCAGTTCTTC.

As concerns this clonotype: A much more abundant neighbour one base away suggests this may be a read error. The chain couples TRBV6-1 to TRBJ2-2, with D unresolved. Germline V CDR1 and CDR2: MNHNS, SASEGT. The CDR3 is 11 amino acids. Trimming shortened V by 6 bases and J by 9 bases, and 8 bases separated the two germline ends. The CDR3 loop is CASRLPRELFF. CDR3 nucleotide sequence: TGTGCCAGCAGGCTCCCCAGGGAGCTGTTTTTT.

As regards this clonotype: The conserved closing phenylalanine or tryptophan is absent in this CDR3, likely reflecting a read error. CDR3 sequence reads: CASSTQGTNYEQYL. CDR3 bases: TGTGCCAGCTCAACGCAGGGGACGAACTACGAGCAGTACCTC. The rearrangement uses TRBV7-6 and TRBJ2-7; TRBD1 might be the D (6 bases). Germline V gene sequence: CDR1 SGHVS, CDR2 FNYEAQ. V was pared by 8 bases and J by 3 bases, with 17 bases between. This CDR3 is 14 amino acids long.

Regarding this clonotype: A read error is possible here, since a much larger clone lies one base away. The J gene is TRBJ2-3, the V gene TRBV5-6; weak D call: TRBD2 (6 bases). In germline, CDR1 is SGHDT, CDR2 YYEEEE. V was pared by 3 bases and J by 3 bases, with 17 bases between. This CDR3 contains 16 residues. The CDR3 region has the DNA TGTGCCAGCAGCTCGGGTCGGGAGTGGCGGACAGATACGCAGTATTTT. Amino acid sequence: CASSSGREWRTDTQYF.

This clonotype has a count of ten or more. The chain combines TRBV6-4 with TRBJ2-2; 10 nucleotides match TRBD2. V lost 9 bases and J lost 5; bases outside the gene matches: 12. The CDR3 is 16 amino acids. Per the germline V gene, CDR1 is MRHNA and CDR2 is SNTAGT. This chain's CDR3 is CARRKREGLRTGELFF. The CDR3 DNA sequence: TGTGCCAGAAGAAAGCGGGAGGGCCTGCGGACCGGGGAGCTGTTTTTT.

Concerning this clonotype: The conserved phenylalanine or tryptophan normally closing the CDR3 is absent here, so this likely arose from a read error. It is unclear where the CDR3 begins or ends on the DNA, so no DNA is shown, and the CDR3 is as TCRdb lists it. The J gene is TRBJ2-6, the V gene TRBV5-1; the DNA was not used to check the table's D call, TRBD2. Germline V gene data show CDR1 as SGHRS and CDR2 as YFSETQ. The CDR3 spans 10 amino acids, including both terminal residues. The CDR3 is CASSLTSVNT.

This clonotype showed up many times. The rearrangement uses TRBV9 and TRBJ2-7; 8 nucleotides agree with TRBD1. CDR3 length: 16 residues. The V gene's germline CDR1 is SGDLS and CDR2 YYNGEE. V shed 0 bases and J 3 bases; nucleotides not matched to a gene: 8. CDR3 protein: CASSVAPGQGVYEQYF. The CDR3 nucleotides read TGTGCCAGCAGCGTAGCCCCAGGACAGGGCGTCTACGAGCAGTACTTC. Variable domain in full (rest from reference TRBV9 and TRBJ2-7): DSGVTQTPKHLITATGQRVTLRCSPRSGDLSVYWYQQSLDQGLQFLIQYYNGEERAKGNILERFSAQQFPDLHSELNLSSLELGDSALYFCASSVAPGQGVYEQYFGPGTRLTVT.

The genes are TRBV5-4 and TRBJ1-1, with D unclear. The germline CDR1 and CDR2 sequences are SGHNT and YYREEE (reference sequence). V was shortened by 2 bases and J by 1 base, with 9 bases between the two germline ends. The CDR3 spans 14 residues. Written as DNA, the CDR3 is TGTGCCAGCAGCTTAGAGGCAGCGAACACTGAAGCTTTCTTT. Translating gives CASSLEAANTEAFF.

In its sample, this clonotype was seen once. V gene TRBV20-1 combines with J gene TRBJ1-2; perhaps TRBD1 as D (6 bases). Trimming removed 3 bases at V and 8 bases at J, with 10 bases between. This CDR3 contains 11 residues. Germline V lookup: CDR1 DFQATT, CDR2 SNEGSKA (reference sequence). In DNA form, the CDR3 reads TGCAGTGCTAGGGGGGCGCGAGGCTACACCTTC. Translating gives CSARGARGYTF.

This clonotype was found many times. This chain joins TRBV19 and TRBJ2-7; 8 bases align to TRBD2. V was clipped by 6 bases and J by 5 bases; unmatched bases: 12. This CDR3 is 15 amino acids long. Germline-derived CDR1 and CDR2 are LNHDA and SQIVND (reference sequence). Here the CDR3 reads CASRTNGLAANEQYF. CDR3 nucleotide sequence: TGTGCCAGTAGGACCAATGGACTAGCTGCGAACGAGCAGTACTTC.

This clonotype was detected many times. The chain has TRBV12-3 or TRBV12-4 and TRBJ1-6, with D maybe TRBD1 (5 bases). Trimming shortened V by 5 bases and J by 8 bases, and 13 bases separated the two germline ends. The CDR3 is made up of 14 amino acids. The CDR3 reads CASSRGRDYSPLHF. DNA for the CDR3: TGTGCCAGCAGTCGGGGCAGGGATTATTCACCCCTCCACTTT.

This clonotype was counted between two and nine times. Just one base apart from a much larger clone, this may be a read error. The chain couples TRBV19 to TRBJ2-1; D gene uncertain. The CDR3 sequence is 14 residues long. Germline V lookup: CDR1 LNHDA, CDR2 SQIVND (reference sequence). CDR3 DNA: TGTGCCAGTAGTGTCCCCCCGTCCTTCAATGAGCAGTTCTTC. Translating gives CASSVPPSFNEQFF.

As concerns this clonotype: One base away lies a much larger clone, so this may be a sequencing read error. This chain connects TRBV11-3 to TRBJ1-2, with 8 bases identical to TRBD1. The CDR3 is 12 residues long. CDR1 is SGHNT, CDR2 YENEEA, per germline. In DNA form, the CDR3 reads TGTGCCGGCAGCTTGACAGGGGCTGGCTACACCTTC. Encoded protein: CAGSLTGAGYTF.

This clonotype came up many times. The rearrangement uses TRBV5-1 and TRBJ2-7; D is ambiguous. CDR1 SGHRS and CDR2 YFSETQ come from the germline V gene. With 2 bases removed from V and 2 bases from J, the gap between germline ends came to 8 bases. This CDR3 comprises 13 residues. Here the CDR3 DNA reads TGCGCCAGCAGCTTTTCTCCAACCTACGAGCAGTACTTC. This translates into CASSFSPTYEQYF. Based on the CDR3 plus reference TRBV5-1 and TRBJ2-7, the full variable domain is KAGVTQTPRYLIKTRGQQVTLSCSPISGHRSVSWYQQTPGQGLQFLFEYFSETQRNKGNFPGRFSGRQFSNSRSEMNVSTLELGDSALYLCASSFSPTYEQYFGPGTRLTVT.

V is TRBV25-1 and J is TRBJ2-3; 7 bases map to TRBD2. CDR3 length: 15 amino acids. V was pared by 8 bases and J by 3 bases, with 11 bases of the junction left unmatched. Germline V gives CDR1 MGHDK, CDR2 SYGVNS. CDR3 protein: CASVGGGLGTDTQYF. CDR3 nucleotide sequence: TGTGCCAGCGTTGGGGGGGGTTTAGGGACAGATACGCAGTATTTT.

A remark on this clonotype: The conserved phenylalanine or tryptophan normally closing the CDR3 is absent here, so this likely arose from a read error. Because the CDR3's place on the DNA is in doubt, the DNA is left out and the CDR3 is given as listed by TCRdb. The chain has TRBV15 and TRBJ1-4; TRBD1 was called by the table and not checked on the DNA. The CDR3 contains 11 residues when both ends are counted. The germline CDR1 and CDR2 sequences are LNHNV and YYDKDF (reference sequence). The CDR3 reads CATSGARDRLV.

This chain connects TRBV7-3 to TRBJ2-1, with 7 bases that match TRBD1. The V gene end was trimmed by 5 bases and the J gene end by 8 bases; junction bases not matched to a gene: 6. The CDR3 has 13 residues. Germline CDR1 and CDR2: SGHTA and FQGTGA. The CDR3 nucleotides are TGTGCCAGCAGCAGACAGGGTCCTGATGAGCAGTTCTTC. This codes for CASSRQGPDEQFF.